The 19 T cell receptor beta chains reported below all come from one sample, sequenced in a study of T cells in Graves' hyperthyroidism and ophthalmopathy. RNA transcripts served as the template for amplifying TCR beta CDR3 regions. HTBI primers were employed in a first-round RT-PCR of the TCR CDR3. TCRdb re-called the multiplex PCR reads with MiXCR, one entry per CDR3 protein. In the table there are some 180,000 distinct CDR3 sequences, approximately 15% of which are singletons. The sequenced material came from blood. All receptors derive from a woman aged 45-65 years with Graves' hyperthyroidism.

This clonotype was detected many times. V is TRBV5-1 and J is TRBJ1-4; D perhaps matches TRBD1 (6 bases). Looked up from germline, CDR1 is SGHRS and CDR2 is YFSETQ. V was pared by 2 bases and J by 5 bases, with 10 bases between. This CDR3 has 14 residues. The CDR3 region is CASSFNRENEKLFF. The DNA for the CDR3 is TGCGCCAGCAGCTTTAACAGGGAGAATGAAAAACTGTTTTTT.

In its sample, this clonotype was seen many times. The rearrangement uses TRBV7-9 and TRBJ2-7, with D hard to call. Trimming took off 5 bases at V and 7 bases at J, with 9 bases between the two ends. The CDR3 loop spans 11 amino acids. Germline lookup yields CDR1 SEHNR and CDR2 FQNEAQ (reference sequence). The CDR3 DNA reads TGTGCCAGCAGCGATGGAAGAGAGCAGTACTTC. It yields the protein CASSDGREQYF.

This clonotype was recorded many times. J is TRBJ2-5 and V is TRBV12-3 or TRBV12-4; D remains unclear. Trimming pared 8 bases from V and 4 bases from J, leaving 14 bases between. The CDR3 contains 13 residues. CDR3 coding DNA: TGTGCCAGCGGTTGGGATTCAGGAGAGACCCAGTACTTC. Translation: CASGWDSGETQYF.

This clonotype appeared many times. The chain has TRBV7-9 and TRBJ1-3, with a weak D call TRBD1 (6 bases). Deletions cut 5 bases from V and 4 bases from J, with 18 bases between. The CDR3 loop spans 16 amino acids. CDR1 and CDR2 from the germline V gene are SEHNR and FQNEAQ (reference sequence). The CDR3 region is CASSALIGQSGNTIYF. The CDR3 nucleotides read TGTGCCAGCAGCGCCCTCATAGGACAGTCCGGAAACACCATATATTTT.

This chain connects TRBV20-1 to TRBJ2-7, with D maybe TRBD2 (5 bases). From germline, CDR1 is DFQATT and CDR2 SNEGSKA (reference sequence). The CDR3 has 14 residues. Between the trimmed V and J ends, which lost 0 bases and 3 bases, there was a span of 12 bases. Here the CDR3 DNA reads TGCAGTGCTAGAGAGAGGGAAGGGCGCTACGAGCAGTACTTC. Its translation is CSAREREGRYEQYF.

Ten or more counts support this clonotype. The V and J genes are TRBV7-9 and TRBJ1-4; 8 bases align to TRBD1. The CDR3 has 16 amino acids. J lost 8 bases, V lost 0 bases, and 8 bases had no gene match. CDR1 SEHNR and CDR2 FQNEAQ come from the germline V gene (reference sequence). This chain's CDR3 is CASSLAPTGEGEKLFF. DNA for the CDR3: TGTGCCAGCAGCTTAGCGCCGACAGGGGAAGGGGAAAAACTGTTTTTT.

This clonotype was detected only a few times. This chain connects TRBV6-2 or TRBV6-3 to TRBJ1-2; 9 nucleotides align to TRBD1. Germline CDR1 reads MNHEY; CDR2 reads SVGEGT. Losses at the gene ends were 6 bases for V and 5 bases for J; bases not matched to a gene: 13. This CDR3 has 16 amino acids. The CDR3, as DNA: TGTGCCAGCAGCGGGGGACAGGGAGAATTTGGATATGGCTACACCTTC. Its protein product is CASSGGQGEFGYGYTF.

This clonotype was observed at least ten times. V gene TRBV27 combines with J gene TRBJ1-2, with D possibly being TRBD1 (5 bases). CDR3 length equals 15 residues. Germline V gene lookup returns CDR1 MNHEY and CDR2 SMNVEV (reference sequence). The V end lost 5 bases, the J end lost 4 bases, and 17 bases lay between the germline ends. CDR3: CASSLDPGRSYGYTF. Here the CDR3 DNA reads TGTGCCAGCAGTCTAGACCCGGGACGTAGCTATGGCTACACCTTC.

This clonotype has just a few counts. The DNA for the CDR3 is TGTGCCAGCAGCGCTCAATCGGGACTAGCGGGGGGCACAGATACGCAGTATTTT. It codes for CASSAQSGLAGGTDTQYF. The V call is TRBV7-2, the J call TRBJ2-3; the match to TRBD2 covers 14 bases. Germline loops: CDR1 SGHTA, CDR2 FQGNSA. The V and J ends lost 5 bases and 1 base, in that order; junction bases with no gene match: 8. The CDR3 runs to 18 residues.

CDR3 coding DNA: TGTGCCAGCAGCTCGGATAAACCTTATTTACGTGCCGCCTCCGATGGCTACACCTTC. It codes for CASSSDKPYLRAASDGYTF. V gene TRBV7-8 combines with J gene TRBJ1-2; unclear D gene. There are 19 residues in the CDR3. Germline CDR1 is SGHVS and CDR2 is FQNEAQ. Trimming took off 4 bases at V and 6 bases at J, with 30 bases between the two ends.

This clonotype was detected a few times. The chain links TRBV20-1 to TRBJ2-4, with 12 bases lining up with TRBD1. The CDR3 covers 15 residues. Trimming at V came to 5 bases and at J to 6 bases, leaving 8 bases not matched to a gene. In germline, CDR1 is DFQATT, CDR2 SNEGSKA (reference sequence). As DNA, the CDR3 is TGCAGTGCTGGGGGGGGGACAGGGGGCCGAAACATTCAGTACTTC. Amino acids: CSAGGGTGGRNIQYF.

This chain uses TRBV2 with TRBJ2-1; the D is unclear. V lost 6 bases and J 6 bases, leaving 21 bases between the germline ends. CDR1 is SNHLY and CDR2 is FYNNEI in the germline V gene. This CDR3 contains 16 residues. Here the CDR3 DNA reads TGTGCCAGCAGCCCCCCGGGCAGCCTATACTCCAATGAGCAGTTCTTC. Residues: CASSPPGSLYSNEQFF. Filled out from reference TRBV2 and TRBJ2-1, the complete variable domain reads EPEVTQTPSHQVTQMGQEVILRCVPISNHLYFYWYRQILGQKVEFLVSFYNNEISEKSEIFDDQFSVERPDGSNFTLKIRSTKLEDSAMYFCASSPPGSLYSNEQFFGPGTRLTVL.

This clonotype was counted many times. The rearrangement joins TRBV9 to TRBJ2-5; D may match TRBD1 or TRBD2 (6 bases each). V lost 4 bases to trimming and J lost 1 base, with 20 bases between them. Looked up from germline, CDR1 is SGDLS and CDR2 is YYNGEE. CDR3 length: 17 residues. CDR3 sequence reads: CASSSRRGSRGQETQYF. CDR3 DNA: TGTGCCAGCAGCTCAAGGAGGGGAAGCAGGGGCCAAGAGACCCAGTACTTC.

The sample holds many counts of this clonotype. DNA for the CDR3: TGTGCCAGCAGTTCTTCAGGGGGACCAAATGAAAAACTGTTTTTT. Translating it yields CASSSSGGPNEKLFF. This rearrangement joins TRBV2 to TRBJ1-4, with TRBD1 matching over 7 bases. The CDR3 extends over 15 amino acids. Trimming took 5 bases from V and 5 from J; bases not matched to a gene: 8. Looked up from germline, CDR1 is SNHLY and CDR2 is FYNNEI.

This clonotype was seen many times. This chain uses TRBV20-1 with TRBJ2-7; TRBD2 is a possible D gene (6 bases). The CDR3 is made up of 12 amino acids. V lost 1 base and J lost 9, with 13 bases in between. Germline CDR1 and CDR2: DFQATT and SNEGSKA (reference sequence). CDR3 protein: CSARVSSGGQYF. The CDR3 DNA sequence: TGCAGTGCTAGAGTCTCGTCCGGGGGGCAGTACTTC.

The chain couples TRBV11-2 to TRBJ2-3; no clear D. Per germline, CDR1 SGHAT and CDR2 FQNNGV. Trimming stripped 7 bases from V and 2 bases from J, with 7 bases between. This CDR3 has 12 amino acids. The CDR3 DNA is TGTGCCAGCAATTCTCACACAGATACGCAGTATTTT. Amino acids: CASNSHTDTQYF.

The rearrangement links TRBV28 to TRBJ1-5; D is unclear. This CDR3 spans 15 amino acids. The V end was cut by 6 bases, the J end by 4 bases, with 16 bases between. Germline values: CDR1 MDHEN, CDR2 SYDVKM. The CDR3 region is CASRLSGSSNQPQHF. For the CDR3, the DNA is TGTGCCAGCAGACTTTCCGGGTCATCGAATCAGCCCCAGCATTTT.

This clonotype turned up a few times. A much more abundant neighbour one base away suggests this may be a read error. The rearrangement joins TRBV6-5 to TRBJ1-2; D is undetermined. From germline, CDR1 is MNHEY and CDR2 SVGAGI. The CDR3 totals 14 residues. V gave up 1 base and J gave up 6 bases, with 12 bases separating them. Here the CDR3 DNA reads TGTGCCAGCAGTTACTTCACGGGGAGCGATGGCTACACCTTC. Translation gives CASSYFTGSDGYTF.

The rearrangement joins TRBV28 to TRBJ2-1, with D possibly matching TRBD2 (7 bases). Per the germline V gene, CDR1 is MDHEN and CDR2 is SYDVKM. Trimming removed 6 bases from V and 5 bases from J, with 17 bases in between. The CDR3 contains 15 residues. CDR3 protein: CASSRRGGWDNEQFF. DNA for the CDR3: TGTGCCAGCAGCCGAAGGGGGGGGTGGGACAATGAGCAGTTCTTC.